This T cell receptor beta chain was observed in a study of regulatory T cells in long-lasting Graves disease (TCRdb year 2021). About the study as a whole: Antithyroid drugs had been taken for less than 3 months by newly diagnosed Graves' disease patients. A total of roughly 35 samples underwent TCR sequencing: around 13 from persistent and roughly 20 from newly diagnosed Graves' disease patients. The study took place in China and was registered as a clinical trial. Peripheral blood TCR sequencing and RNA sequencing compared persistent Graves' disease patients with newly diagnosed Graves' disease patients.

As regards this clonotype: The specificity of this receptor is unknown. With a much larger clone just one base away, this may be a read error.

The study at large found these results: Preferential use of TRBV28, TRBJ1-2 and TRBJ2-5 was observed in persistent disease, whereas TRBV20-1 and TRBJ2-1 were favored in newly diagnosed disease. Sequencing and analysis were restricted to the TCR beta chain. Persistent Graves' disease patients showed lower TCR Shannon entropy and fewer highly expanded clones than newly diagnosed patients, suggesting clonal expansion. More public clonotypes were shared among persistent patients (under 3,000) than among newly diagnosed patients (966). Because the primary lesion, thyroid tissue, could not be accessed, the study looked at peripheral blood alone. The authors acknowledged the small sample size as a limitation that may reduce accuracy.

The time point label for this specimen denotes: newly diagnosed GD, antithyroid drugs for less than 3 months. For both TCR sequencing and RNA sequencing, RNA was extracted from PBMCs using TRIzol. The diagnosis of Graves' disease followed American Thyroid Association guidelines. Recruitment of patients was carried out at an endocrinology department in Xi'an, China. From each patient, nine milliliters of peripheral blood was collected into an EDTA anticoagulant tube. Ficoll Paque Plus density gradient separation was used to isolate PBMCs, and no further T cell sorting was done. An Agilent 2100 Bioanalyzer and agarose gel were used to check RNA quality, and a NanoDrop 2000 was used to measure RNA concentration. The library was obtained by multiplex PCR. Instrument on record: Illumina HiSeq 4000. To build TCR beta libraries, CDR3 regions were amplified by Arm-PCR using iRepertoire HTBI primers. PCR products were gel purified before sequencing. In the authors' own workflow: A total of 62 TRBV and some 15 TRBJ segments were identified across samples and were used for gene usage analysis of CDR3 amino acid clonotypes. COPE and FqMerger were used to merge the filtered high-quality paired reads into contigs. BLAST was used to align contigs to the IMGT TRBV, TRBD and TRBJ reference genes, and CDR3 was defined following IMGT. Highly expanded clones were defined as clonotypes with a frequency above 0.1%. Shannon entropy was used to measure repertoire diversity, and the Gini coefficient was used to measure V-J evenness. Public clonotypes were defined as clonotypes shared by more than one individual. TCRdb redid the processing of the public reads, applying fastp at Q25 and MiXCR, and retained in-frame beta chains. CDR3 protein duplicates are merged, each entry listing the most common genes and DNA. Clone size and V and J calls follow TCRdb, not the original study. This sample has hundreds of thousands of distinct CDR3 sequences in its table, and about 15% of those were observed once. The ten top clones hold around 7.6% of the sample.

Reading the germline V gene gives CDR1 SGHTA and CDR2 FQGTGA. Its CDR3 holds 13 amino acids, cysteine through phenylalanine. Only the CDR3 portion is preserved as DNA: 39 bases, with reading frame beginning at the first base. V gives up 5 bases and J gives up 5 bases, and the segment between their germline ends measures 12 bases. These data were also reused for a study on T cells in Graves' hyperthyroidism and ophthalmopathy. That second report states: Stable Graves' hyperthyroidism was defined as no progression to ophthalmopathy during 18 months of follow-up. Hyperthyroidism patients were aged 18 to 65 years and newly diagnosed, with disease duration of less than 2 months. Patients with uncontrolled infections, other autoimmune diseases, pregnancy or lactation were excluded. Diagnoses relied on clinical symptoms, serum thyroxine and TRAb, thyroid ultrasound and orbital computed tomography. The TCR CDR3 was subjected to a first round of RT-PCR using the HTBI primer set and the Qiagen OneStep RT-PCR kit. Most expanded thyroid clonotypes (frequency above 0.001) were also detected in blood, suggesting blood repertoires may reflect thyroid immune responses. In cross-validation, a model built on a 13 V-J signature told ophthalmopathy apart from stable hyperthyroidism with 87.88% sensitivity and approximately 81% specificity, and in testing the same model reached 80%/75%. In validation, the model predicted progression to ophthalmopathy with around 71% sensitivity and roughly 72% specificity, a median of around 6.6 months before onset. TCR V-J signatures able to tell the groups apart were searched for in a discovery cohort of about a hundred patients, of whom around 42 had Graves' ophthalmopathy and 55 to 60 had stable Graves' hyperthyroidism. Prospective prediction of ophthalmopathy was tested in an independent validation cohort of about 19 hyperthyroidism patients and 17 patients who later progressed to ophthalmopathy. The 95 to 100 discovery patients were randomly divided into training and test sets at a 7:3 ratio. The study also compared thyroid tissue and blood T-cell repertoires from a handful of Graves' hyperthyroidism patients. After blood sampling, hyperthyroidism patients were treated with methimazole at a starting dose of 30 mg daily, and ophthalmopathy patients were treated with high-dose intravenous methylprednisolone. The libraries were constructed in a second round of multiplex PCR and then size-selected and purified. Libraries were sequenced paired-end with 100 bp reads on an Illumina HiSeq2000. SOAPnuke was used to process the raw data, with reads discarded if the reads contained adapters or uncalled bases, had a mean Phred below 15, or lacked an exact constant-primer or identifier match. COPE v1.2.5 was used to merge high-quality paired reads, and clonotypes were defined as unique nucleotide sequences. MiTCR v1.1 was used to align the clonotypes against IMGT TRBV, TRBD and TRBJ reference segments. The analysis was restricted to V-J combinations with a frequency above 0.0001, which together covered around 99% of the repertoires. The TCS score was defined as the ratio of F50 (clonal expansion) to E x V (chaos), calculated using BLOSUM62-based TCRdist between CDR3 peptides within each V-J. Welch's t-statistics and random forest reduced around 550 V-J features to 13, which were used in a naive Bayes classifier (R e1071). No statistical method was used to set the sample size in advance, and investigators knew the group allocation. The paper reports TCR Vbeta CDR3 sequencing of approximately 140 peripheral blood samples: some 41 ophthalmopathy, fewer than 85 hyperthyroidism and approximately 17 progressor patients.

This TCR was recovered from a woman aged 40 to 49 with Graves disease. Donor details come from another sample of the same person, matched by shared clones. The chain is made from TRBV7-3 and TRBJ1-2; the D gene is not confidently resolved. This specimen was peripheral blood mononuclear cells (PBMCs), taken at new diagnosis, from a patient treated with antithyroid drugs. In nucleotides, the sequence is TGTGCCAGCAGCGGCATAGGAGGGTATGGCTACACCTTC. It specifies CASSGIGGYGYTF.